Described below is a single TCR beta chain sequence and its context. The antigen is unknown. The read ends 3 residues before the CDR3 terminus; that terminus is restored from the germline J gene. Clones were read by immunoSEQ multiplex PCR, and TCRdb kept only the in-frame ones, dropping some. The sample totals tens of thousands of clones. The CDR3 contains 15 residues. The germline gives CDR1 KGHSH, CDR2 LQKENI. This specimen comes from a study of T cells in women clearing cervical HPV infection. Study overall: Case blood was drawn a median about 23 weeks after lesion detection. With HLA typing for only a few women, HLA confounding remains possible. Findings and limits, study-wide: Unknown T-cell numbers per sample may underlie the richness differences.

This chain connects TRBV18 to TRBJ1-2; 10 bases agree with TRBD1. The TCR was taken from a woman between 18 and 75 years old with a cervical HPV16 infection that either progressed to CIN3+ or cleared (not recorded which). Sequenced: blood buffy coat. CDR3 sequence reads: CASSPTTGGPRGYTF. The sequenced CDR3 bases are TGTGCCAGCTCACCAACGACAGGGGGCCCGAGAGGC.